The source of this TCR beta chain is a study of naive and memory T cell subsets (dated by TCRdb to about 2017). Regarding the complete study: An open-source, UMI-based TCR alpha and beta sequencing pipeline was applied to sorted naive and memory peripheral blood T cell subsets. The results of the functional CMV T cell responses matched the IgG serology results in every case. RNA was DNase-treated and reverse transcribed with TCR constant-region primers, mostly using SuperScript III.

Overall study outcomes, separate from this receptor: No ground truth was available to validate the repertoire findings for the naive and memory subsets. Each clonotype was defined as a single alpha or beta chain sequence rather than as a paired alpha/beta receptor. RNA-based TCR counts may be affected by expression changes linked to T cell activation and differentiation. TCR abundance followed a power law whose exponent differed between naive and memory subsets but was consistent across the three individuals. Once error correction was done, more than 95% of naive TCR sequences showed up just once, which made the naive abundance distributions much steeper than those of the memory subsets. In both CD4 and CD8 cells, a rise in Gini index and a fall in Shannon and inverse Simpson diversity were observed from naive through CM, EM and EMRA.

The library was made by UMI-ligation and nested PCR. The beta constant-region primer consisted of an equimolar mixture of two oligonucleotides that together covered TRBC1 and TRBC2. A single-stranded oligonucleotide containing the SP2 primer and a 12-nucleotide UMI was joined to the 3' end of the cDNA by T4 RNA ligase 1. The ligated cDNA went through four rounds of PCR with nested alpha and beta constant-region primers together with the SP2 primer. The ligation reaction was kept at 16 degrees C for about 19-25 hours. To avoid over-amplification, PCR2 was usually performed as a SYBR Green qPCR and halted once a predetermined threshold was reached. Every purification after the first one was done using Agencourt AMPure XP magnetic beads. Libraries were quantified by Qubit and checked on a TapeStation, with a main peak expected near 650 bp. The pooled libraries were sequenced on an Illumina MiSeq using v2 2x251 paired-end kits, which usually yielded about 0.95-2 million reads per sample. Libraries were pooled at around 4 nM per sample, and roughly 4.5-8% PhiX was added to improve cluster recognition. The authors' pipeline ran thus. FASTQ reads processed by Demultiplexor were assigned V and J genes by Decombinator through tag matching that tolerated a single base-pair mismatch. UMIs were used by Collapsinator to correct both sequencing errors and frequency errors arising from PCR heterogeneity. CDR3Translator translated TCRs and extracted CDR3s from the conserved cysteine to the FGXG phenylalanine, flagging non-productive sequences. Gini, Shannon entropy and inverse Simpson indices were calculated on repertoires subsampled to equal numbers of UMI-defined TCRs. Within the linear range, a power law was fitted by maximum likelihood to the distributions of clonotype abundance. On one naive CD8 sample, the pipeline and MIGEC gave similar UMI counts, unique TCR numbers and clonal distributions. The repertoires were searched for roughly 7,900 CMV-associated CDR3 sequences that had been compiled from VDJdb and a published dataset. The public reads were run again by TCRdb, first through fastp at Q25 and then through MiXCR, and only productive beta chains were kept. Rows matching on CDR3 protein sequence are summarized as one entry with the most common DNA and genes. The V and J calls reflect TCRdb's pipeline rather than the authors' work. For this sample there are under 100,000 distinct CDR3 sequences; around 6.5% appear just once. The ten largest clones represent 1.6% of the sample.

From the second PCR step on, the TCR alpha and beta chain libraries were amplified in separate reactions. CMV status of each donor was established by measuring IFNgamma production from CD4+ T cells after fresh PBMCs were stimulated overnight with CMV viral lysate. Miltenyi beads were used first to positively select CD4 T cells, and CD8 T cells were then positively selected from the CD4-negative fraction. Cells stained for CD3, CD4, CD8, CD45RA, CD27 and a live/dead dye were sorted on a BD Aria II into four subsets by CD45RA and CD27. Blood was obtained from a few healthy volunteers, and the blood from each volunteer was fractionated into CD4 and CD8 T cells and subsequently into four differentiation subsets. About 0.11 L of peripheral blood was taken from each donor, and PBMC were separated by density-gradient centrifugation on Ficoll-Paque PLUS. Sorted cells were lysed in RLT buffer, and RNA was extracted with a Qiagen RNeasy kit and stored at -80°C.

In its sample, this clonotype was seen many times. Its antigen remains unidentified. There are no base qualities to consult, and no much larger clone falls within one base. Sequenced sample: central memory CD4+ T cells from blood. The cell subset or site label on this specimen signifies: central memory, CD45RA- CD27+. This clonotype originated in a human donor in good health.

The CDR3 reads as follows: CSASGAYEQYF. In nucleotide form, the sequence is TGCAGTGCTAGTGGGGCCTACGAGCAGTACTTC. The rearranged segments are TRBV20-1 and TRBJ2-7; no confident D gene assignment can be made. The CDR3 runs 11 residues from the cysteine to the phenylalanine. Only the CDR3 part of the read is kept: 33 bases, read in frame from the first base. V is pared back by 3 bases and J by 2 bases, with 5 bases lying between the germline termini. CDR1 and CDR2, per the germline V gene (reference sequence), are DFQATT and SNEGSKA.